A selection of T cell receptor beta chains follows, all from one sample in a study of shared clonotypes between healthy human individuals. Produced via immunoSEQ multiplex PCR; TCRdb's table is partial and in-frame only. The sample contains approximately 470,000 clones, 81% of which appear only once. Sequencing was carried out using PBMCs. The source of these receptors is a woman between 40 and 55 years old in good health. Some clones in this sample may be carry-over from other donors' samples. The CDR3 runs from the conserved cysteine through the conserved F or W. Each record gives: J gene, D gene, V gene, clone size, CDR3 protein, CDR3 DNA. The D gene is left open where the match is weak. Expanded clones are given a class, and other clones once, few, many or no size at all.

TRBJ2-7,NA,TRBV25-1,once,CASQVRGGEQYF,TGTGCCTCTCAGGTCAGGGGCGGGGAGCAGTACTTC
TRBJ2-7,TRBD2,TRBV7-9,NA,CASSHGTGGALAEQYF,TGTGCCAGCAGCCACGGAACGGGAGGGGCCCTCGCCGAGCAGTACTTC
TRBJ2-2,TRBD1,TRBV30,NA,CAWSESPGQATGELFF,TGTGCCTGGAGTGAGAGCCCGGGACAGGCCACCGGGGAGCTGTTTTTT
TRBJ2-5,TRBD1,TRBV30,NA,CAWSVLAGGETQYF,TGTGCCTGGAGTGTACTGGCAGGGGGAGAGACCCAGTACTTC
TRBJ2-3,TRBD1,TRBV30,NA,CAWRTQGLRTDTQYF,TGTGCCTGGAGAACACAGGGGTTGAGGACAGATACGCAGTATTTT
TRBJ1-5,TRBD1,TRBV29-1,NA,CSIDRGSGQPQHF,TGCAGCATCGACAGGGGGTCGGGTCAGCCCCAGCATTTT
TRBJ2-3,TRBD2,TRBV9,few,CASSVSLAGGGAQDTQYF,TGTGCCAGCAGCGTTTCTCTAGCGGGAGGGGGGGCACAAGATACGCAGTATTTT
TRBJ1-1,NA,TRBV27,NA,CASSQRRMNTEAFF,TGTGCCAGCAGTCAACGGCGGATGAACACTGAAGCTTTCTTT
TRBJ1-3,NA,TRBV5-1,NA,CASSLGGSAGNTIYF,TGCGCCAGCAGCTTGGGGGGGTCTGCTGGAAACACCATATATTTT
TRBJ2-1,NA,TRBV7-2,many,CARSDLRDNEQFF,TGTGCCAGGTCCGATCTACGGGACAATGAGCAGTTCTTC
TRBJ2-1,TRBD2,TRBV2,NA,CASSEEGLAGGNEQFF,TGTGCCAGCAGTGAAGAAGGACTAGCGGGAGGCAATGAGCAGTTCTTC
TRBJ2-7,NA,TRBV7-9,NA,CASSSVEVSYEQYF,TGTGCCAGCAGCTCTGTCGAAGTGTCCTACGAGCAGTACTTC
TRBJ1-1,NA,TRBV5-6,NA,CASSPAGGAENTEAFF,TGTGCCAGCAGCCCGGCGGGTGGGGCGGAAAACACTGAAGCTTTCTTT
TRBJ2-1,NA,TRBV7-9,NA,CASSSRDNYNEQFF,TGTGCCAGCAGCTCCCGGGACAATTACAATGAGCAGTTCTTC
TRBJ2-2,NA,TRBV19,NA,CASTKGTLYTGELFF,TGTGCCAGTACGAAGGGGACACTTTACACCGGGGAGCTGTTTTTT
TRBJ1-1,NA,TRBV29-1,NA,CSVEDQGNTEAFF,TGCAGCGTTGAAGATCAAGGGAACACTGAAGCTTTCTTT
TRBJ2-2,NA,TRBV10-3,once,CAISSSNTGELFF,TGTGCCATCAGCTCCTCTAACACCGGGGAGCTGTTTTTT